This entry describes one T cell receptor beta chain. This clonotype was recorded many times. The target of this receptor is not known. Base qualities are not at hand, and no much larger clone is one base apart. The TCR beta CDR3 regions were amplified from RNA transcripts. The first round of RT-PCR for the TCR CDR3 was performed with the HTBI primer set and the Qiagen OneStep RT-PCR kit. A second multiplex PCR round built the libraries, followed by size selection and purification. Paired-end sequencing of the libraries was performed with 100 bp reads on an Illumina HiSeq2000. For the original study's pipeline: SOAPnuke was used to process the raw data, throwing out any read that contained adapters or uncalled bases, had a mean Phred below 15, or lacked an exact constant-primer or identifier match. High-quality paired reads were merged using COPE v1.2.5, and each unique nucleotide sequence was defined as a clonotype. MiTCR v1.1 was used to align clonotypes to the IMGT TRBV, TRBD and TRBJ reference segments. The analysis was restricted to V-J combinations with a frequency above 0.0001, which together covered just over 99% of the repertoires. The TCS score was defined as the ratio of F50 (clonal expansion) to E x V (chaos), calculated using BLOSUM62-based TCRdist between CDR3 peptides within each V-J. Welch's t-statistics and random forest reduced 450 to 600 V-J features to around 14, which were used in a naive Bayes classifier (R e1071). TCRdb ran its own pipeline on the public reads, namely fastp trimming at Q25 and MiXCR clone calling, and kept in-frame beta chains. Every entry covers one CDR3 protein and lists the most common genes and DNA from its rows. The V and J calls and clone size are TCRdb's, not the authors'. Counted in this sample were 400,000 to 550,000 distinct CDR3 sequences; approximately 24% of them appeared once. About 11% of the sample is held by the ten biggest clonotypes.

The entry originates in a study of T cells in Graves' hyperthyroidism and ophthalmopathy (dated by TCRdb to about 2019). Regarding the complete study: Peripheral blood was collected at initial diagnosis, before any treatment. Prospective prediction of ophthalmopathy was tested in an independent validation cohort of fewer than 20 hyperthyroidism patients and 17 patients who later progressed to ophthalmopathy. After sampling, hyperthyroidism patients received methimazole starting at 30 mg daily, and ophthalmopathy patients received high-dose intravenous methylprednisolone. The paper reports TCR Vbeta CDR3 sequencing of 135 peripheral blood samples: around 45 ophthalmopathy, over 70 hyperthyroidism and roughly 17 progressor patients. To identify TCR V-J signatures that set the groups apart, the researchers used a discovery cohort of 100 or so patients, made up of around 42 with Graves' ophthalmopathy and 55 to 65 with stable Graves' hyperthyroidism. The roughly 100 discovery patients were divided at random into training and test sets in a 7:3 ratio. In more than five Graves' hyperthyroidism patients, the study also compared T-cell repertoires from thyroid tissue with T-cell repertoires from blood.

The study at large found these results: Sample size was not statistically predetermined, and blinding of investigators to group allocation was not performed. In validation, the model predicted progression to ophthalmopathy a median of approximately 6.6 months before onset, with approximately 68% sensitivity and roughly 77% specificity. A 13 V-J signature model separated ophthalmopathy from stable hyperthyroidism, with nearly 90% sensitivity and roughly 81% specificity in cross-validation and 80%/75% in testing. Most expanded thyroid clonotypes (frequency above 0.001) were also found in blood, which suggests that blood repertoires may mirror thyroid immune responses.

Including cysteine and phenylalanine, the CDR3 has 14 amino acids. Of the read, only the CDR3 DNA is kept; its 42 bases are in frame from base 1. The germline V gene provides CDR1 SGHVS and CDR2 FNYEAQ. The trim is 2 bases for V and 2 bases for J, with a gap of 10 bases between the germline ends. Moderately to severely active disease, a Clinical Activity Score of at least 3, a NOSPECS grade of at least 4, and a duration under 3 months were present in ophthalmopathy patients. Any patient with an uncontrolled infection, another autoimmune disease, pregnancy or lactation was excluded. Clinical symptoms, serum thyroxine and TRAb, thyroid ultrasound, and orbital computed tomography formed the basis for the diagnoses. PBMCs were separated from roughly 10 ml of fresh peripheral blood using Ficoll-Paque density gradient centrifugation. Trizol reagent was used to extract total RNA, and RNA quality was then checked on an Agilent 2100 Bioanalyzer.

This receptor chain uses TRBV7-6 and TRBJ2-7; the D segment could be TRBD1, given 5 matching bases. Sequencing was performed on blood. This clonotype originated in a woman aged 25 to 39 with Graves' ophthalmopathy. The encoded CDR3 is CASSLTRQTYEQYF. Read as DNA, the sequence is TGTGCCAGCAGCTTAACTCGACAGACCTACGAGCAGTACTTC. Here the CDR3 is joined to the reference TRBV7-6 and TRBJ2-7 genes, and the full variable domain is: GAGVSQSPRYKVTKRGQDVALRCDPISGHVSLYWYRQALGQGPEFLTYFNYEAQQDKSGLPNDRFSAERPEGSISTLTIQRTEQRDSAMYRCASSLTRQTYEQYFGPGTRLTVT.